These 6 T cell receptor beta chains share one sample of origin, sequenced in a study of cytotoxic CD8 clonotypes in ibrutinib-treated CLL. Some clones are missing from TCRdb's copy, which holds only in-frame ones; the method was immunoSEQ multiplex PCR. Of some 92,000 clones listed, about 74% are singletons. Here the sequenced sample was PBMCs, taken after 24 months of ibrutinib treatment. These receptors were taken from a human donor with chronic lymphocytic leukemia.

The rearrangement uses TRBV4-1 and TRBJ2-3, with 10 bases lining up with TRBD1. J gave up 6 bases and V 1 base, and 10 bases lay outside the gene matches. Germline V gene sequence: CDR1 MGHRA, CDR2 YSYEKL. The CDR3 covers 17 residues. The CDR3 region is CASSQGVDRGIGDTQYF. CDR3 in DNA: TGCGCCAGCAGCCAAGGCGTGGACAGGGGGATTGGTGATACGCAGTATTTT.

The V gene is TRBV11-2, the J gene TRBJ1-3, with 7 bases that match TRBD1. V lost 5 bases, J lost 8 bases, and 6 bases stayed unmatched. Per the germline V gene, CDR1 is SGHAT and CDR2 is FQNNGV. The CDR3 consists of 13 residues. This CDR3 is CASSEGGRDTIYF. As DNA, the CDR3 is TGTGCCAGCAGCGAAGGGGGCAGGGACACCATATATTTT.

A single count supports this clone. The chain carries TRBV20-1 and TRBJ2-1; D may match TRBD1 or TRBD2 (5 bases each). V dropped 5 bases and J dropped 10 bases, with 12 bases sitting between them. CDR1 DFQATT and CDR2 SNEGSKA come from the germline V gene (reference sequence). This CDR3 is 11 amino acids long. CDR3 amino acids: CSAFREYEQFF. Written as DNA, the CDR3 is TGCAGTGCTTTCAGGGAGTACGAGCAGTTCTTC.

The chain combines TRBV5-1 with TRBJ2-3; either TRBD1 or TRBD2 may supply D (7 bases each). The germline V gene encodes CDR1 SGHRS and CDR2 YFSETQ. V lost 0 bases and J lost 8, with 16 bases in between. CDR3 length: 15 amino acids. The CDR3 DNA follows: TGCGCCAGCAGCTTGGCGGGGGGACAGACCACTACGCAGTATTTT. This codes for CASSLAGGQTTTQYF.

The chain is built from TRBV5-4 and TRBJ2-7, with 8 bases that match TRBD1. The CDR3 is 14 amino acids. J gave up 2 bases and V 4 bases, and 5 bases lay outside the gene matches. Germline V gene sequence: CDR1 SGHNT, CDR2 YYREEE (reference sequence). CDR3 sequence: CASSLGQGPYEQYF. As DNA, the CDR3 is TGTGCCAGCAGCCTTGGACAGGGCCCCTACGAGCAGTACTTC.

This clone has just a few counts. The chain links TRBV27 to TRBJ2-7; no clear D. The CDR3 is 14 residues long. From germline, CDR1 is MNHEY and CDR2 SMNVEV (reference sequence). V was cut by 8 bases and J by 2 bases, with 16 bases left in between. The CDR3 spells CASGPHLTPYEQYF. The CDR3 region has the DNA TGTGCCAGCGGCCCCCACTTGACTCCCTACGAGCAGTACTTC.